Following are 9 T cell receptor beta chains from one sample sequenced in a study of blood T cell repertoires in COVID-19. TCRdb's table, derived via immunoSEQ multiplex PCR, lists solely in-frame clones and lacks some. This sample has approximately 500,000 clones, with around nine tenths found just once. The sample comprised PBMCs or T cells enriched from blood (not recorded which). Source of these receptors: a woman aged 40 to 49 who had recovered from COVID-19.

This chain joins TRBV25-1 and TRBJ1-1; D might be TRBD1 (5 bases). Trimming shortened V by 1 base and J by 3 bases, and 15 bases separated the two germline ends. The CDR3 is 16 residues long. The germline V gene encodes CDR1 MGHDK and CDR2 SYGVNS. This chain's CDR3 is CASSEFGRAGDTEAFF. CDR3 nucleotides: TGTGCCAGCAGTGAATTTGGGCGCGCGGGGGACACTGAAGCTTTCTTT.

The chain recombines TRBV6-2 or TRBV6-3 with TRBJ1-2, with D unclear. CDR3 length equals 16 residues. V was shortened by 6 bases and J by 0 bases, with 17 bases between the two germline ends. Germline V gene sequence: CDR1 MNHEY, CDR2 SVGEGT. The chain's CDR3 is CASSPLRHQSNYGYTF. CDR3 nucleotides: TGTGCCAGCAGCCCTCTTAGACACCAATCTAACTATGGCTACACCTTC.

The chain uses TRBV14 and TRBJ1-3; D unclear. The V end was cut by 4 bases, the J end by 6 bases, with 16 bases between. The CDR3 totals 15 residues. Germline lookup yields CDR1 SGHDN and CDR2 FVKESK. This CDR3 reads CASSRNGVAENTIYF. In nucleotides, the CDR3 is TGTGCCAGCAGCCGAAACGGGGTGGCGGAAAACACCATATATTTT.

V is TRBV5-1 and J is TRBJ2-3, with TRBD2 identical over 9 bases. The ends lost 4 bases at V and 4 bases at J; junction bases unmatched: 7. Looked up from germline, CDR1 is SGHRS and CDR2 is YFSETQ. CDR3 length: 15 residues. The CDR3 DNA is TGCGCCAGCAGCATTAGCGGGAGTCAGGCAGATACGCAGTATTTT. Amino acids: CASSISGSQADTQYF.

CDR3 loop: CASSLDPSGGQDYNEQFF. In DNA, the CDR3 is TGTGCCAGCAGCTTAGACCCCTCGGGGGGGCAAGACTACAATGAGCAGTTCTTC. The chain is built from TRBV7-9 and TRBJ2-1; 8 bases are shared with TRBD2. Trimming removed 1 base from V and 3 bases from J; junction bases left unmatched: 11. Germline CDR1 SEHNR, CDR2 FQNEAQ (reference sequence). This CDR3 has 18 amino acids.

Written as DNA, the CDR3 is TGTGCCAGTAGAATACTCGGGGGCACCGGGGAGCTGTTTTTT. It codes for CASRILGGTGELFF. The chain employs TRBV19 and TRBJ2-2; tentative D call: TRBD2 (6 bases). CDR1 is LNHDA and CDR2 is SQIVND in the germline V gene (reference sequence). V lost 6 bases and J 4 bases, leaving 12 bases between the germline ends. CDR3 length: 14 residues. The full variable domain, its missing parts supplied by reference TRBV19 and TRBJ2-2, is DGGITQSPKYLFRKEGQNVTLSCEQNLNHDAMYWYRQDPGQGLRLIYYSQIVNDFQKGDIAEGYSVSREKKESFPLTVTSAQKNPTAFYLCASRILGGTGELFFGEGSRLTVL.

The rearrangement joins TRBV27 to TRBJ2-1; TRBD2 agrees at 10 bases. The CDR3 is 14 residues long. Germline lookup yields CDR1 MNHEY and CDR2 SMNVEV (reference sequence). The V and J ends lost 6 bases and 7 bases, in that order; junction bases with no gene match: 6. CDR3 sequence: CASSVGLAENEQFF. The CDR3 coding sequence is TGTGCCAGCAGCGTCGGACTAGCGGAAAATGAGCAGTTCTTC.

This rearrangement joins TRBV6-5 to TRBJ2-5; 10 nucleotides match TRBD1. This CDR3 is built from 15 residues. V shed 3 bases, J shed 3 bases, and the junction held 4 bases outside the gene matches. Germline loops: CDR1 MNHEY, CDR2 SVGAGI. The CDR3 DNA sequence: TGTGCCAGCAGTTATCCGACAGGGGGCAAAGAGACCCAGTACTTC. Translated, it gives CASSYPTGGKETQYF.

The chain recombines TRBV28 with TRBJ1-1, with D maybe TRBD1 (6 bases). Germline CDR1 reads MDHEN; CDR2 reads SYDVKM. The CDR3 totals 17 residues. With 4 bases removed from V and 5 bases from J, the gap between germline ends came to 23 bases. The CDR3 reads CASSWAFRRQALTEAFF. For the CDR3, the DNA is TGTGCCAGCAGTTGGGCTTTTCGGAGACAGGCCTTAACTGAAGCTTTCTTT.